The 11 T cell receptor beta chains below were found in one sample sequenced in a study of T cells after yellow fever vaccination. MiXCR, applied by TCRdb to the 5' RACE reads, yields one record per CDR3 protein. This sample has under 70,000 distinct CDR3 sequences, with around 7% found just once. The sequencing used CD8+ T cells sorted from PBMCs, collected on the day of the first yellow fever vaccination. The receptor source for this set is a man aged 18 to 30 who received the YFV17D yellow fever vaccine.

The V and J genes are TRBV19 and TRBJ1-2; D is unresolved. Between the trimmed V and J ends, which lost 4 bases and 5 bases, there was a span of 11 bases. The CDR3 has 13 amino acids. Germline CDR1 reads LNHDA; CDR2 reads SQIVND (reference sequence). The CDR3, as DNA: TGTGCCAGTAGTACGGCCGTGAGGTATGGCTACACCTTC. Its translation: CASSTAVRYGYTF. Based on the CDR3 plus reference TRBV19 and TRBJ1-2, the full variable domain is DGGITQSPKYLFRKEGQNVTLSCEQNLNHDAMYWYRQDPGQGLRLIYYSQIVNDFQKGDIAEGYSVSREKKESFPLTVTSAQKNPTAFYLCASSTAVRYGYTFGSGTRLTVV.

This clonotype was recorded a few times. The rearrangement links TRBV12-3 or TRBV12-4 to TRBJ1-5; D might be TRBD1 (5 bases). V was pared by 2 bases and J by 3 bases, with 14 bases between. This CDR3 spans 16 amino acids. CDR3 protein: CASSLSWDGYNQPQHF. The CDR3 DNA follows: TGTGCCAGCAGTTTATCATGGGACGGATACAATCAGCCCCAGCATTTT.

This clonotype was seen more than once but under ten times. This sequence joins TRBV2 and TRBJ2-2, with TRBD1 as a possible D gene (6 bases). Trimming took 6 bases from V and 4 from J, leaving 12 bases between them. Germline lookup yields CDR1 SNHLY and CDR2 FYNNEI. The CDR3 sequence is 14 residues long. CDR3 nucleotides: TGTGCCAGCAGACCAGGGGTGGCCACCGGGGAGCTGTTTTTT. Protein: CASRPGVATGELFF.

This clonotype was detected ten times or more. J is TRBJ2-5 and V is TRBV6-5, with D unresolved. The CDR3 is made up of 16 amino acids. The germline V gene has CDR1 MNHEY and CDR2 SVGAGI. Trimming shortened V by 0 bases and J by 0 bases, and 11 bases separated the two germline ends. The CDR3 nucleotides are TGTGCCAGCAGTTACTCACGGGCACGGCACCAAGAGACCCAGTACTTC. This sequence encodes CASSYSRARHQETQYF.

In this sample, this clonotype turned up many times. The chain joins TRBV9 to TRBJ2-3, with D perhaps matching TRBD2 (6 bases). This CDR3 has 14 amino acids. CDR1 and CDR2 from the germline V gene are SGDLS and YYNGEE. V gave up 4 bases and J gave up 5 bases, with 14 bases separating them. The CDR3 region is CASSPGGSGDTQYF. The DNA for the CDR3 is TGTGCCAGCAGCCCCGGGGGATCCGGAGATACGCAGTATTTT.

This clonotype was detected a few times. The V and J genes are TRBV7-2 and TRBJ2-5; D tentatively fits TRBD1 or TRBD2 (5 bases each). Trimming stripped 4 bases from V and 4 bases from J, with 16 bases between. The germline V gene has CDR1 SGHTA and CDR2 FQGNSA. CDR3 length: 15 residues. The CDR3 sequence: CASSSKPGTLETQYF. In DNA form, the CDR3 reads TGTGCCAGCAGCTCTAAACCCGGGACCTTAGAGACCCAGTACTTC.

This clonotype was observed a handful of times. V usage is TRBV7-9 and J usage is TRBJ1-1; 7 bases are a match to TRBD1. V lost 4 bases to trimming and J lost 7 bases; unmatched junction nucleotides: 6. Germline V gene lookup returns CDR1 SEHNR and CDR2 FQNEAQ (reference sequence). The CDR3 runs 13 residues. The CDR3 DNA reads as TGTGCCAGCAGCTCAGCGACAGGGAATGAAGCTTTCTTT. Amino acids: CASSSATGNEAFF.

This clonotype has ten or more counts. The rearrangement uses TRBV15 and TRBJ1-2, with a possible D match to TRBD1 (6 bases). The CDR3 consists of 14 residues. Germline V gives CDR1 LNHNV, CDR2 YYDKDF (reference sequence). V was cut by 5 bases and J by 7 bases, with 17 bases left in between. DNA for the CDR3: TGTGCCACCAGCCCCAAGCGGGGGCCTAGTGGCTACACCTTC. Translated, it gives CATSPKRGPSGYTF.

The chain links TRBV6-5 to TRBJ2-7; TRBD2 aligns across 10 bases. The CDR3 is 15 residues long. The germline V gene encodes CDR1 MNHEY and CDR2 SVGAGI. The junction had 8 bases not matched to a gene; V was cut back by 7 bases and J by 2 bases. CDR3 DNA: TGTGCCAGCAACCCCACCGGGACTAGCGCCTACGAGCAGTACTTC. This translates into CASNPTGTSAYEQYF.

This clonotype was observed many times. CDR3: CASSPGLAGETAYEQYV. As DNA, the CDR3 is TGCGCCAGCAGCCCGGGACTAGCGGGGGAAACAGCCTACGAGCAGTACGTC. The rearrangement links TRBV5-1 to TRBJ2-7; TRBD2 agrees at 14 bases. J was trimmed by 2 bases and V by 4 bases; bases with no gene match: 8. Germline CDR1 SGHRS, CDR2 YFSETQ. CDR3 size: 17 residues.

This sequence joins TRBV6-2 or TRBV6-3 and TRBJ1-1; D is unresolved. Trimming cost V 3 bases and J 3 bases, with 8 bases left between them. Germline lookup yields CDR1 MNHEY and CDR2 SVGEGT. The CDR3 totals 13 residues. Here the CDR3 reads CASSYSEDTEAFF. In DNA form, the CDR3 reads TGTGCCAGCAGTTATTCGGAGGACACTGAAGCTTTCTTT.